This T cell receptor (beta chain) was obtained from a study of radiotherapy plus CTLA-4 blockade in lung cancer. The germline gives CDR1 MGHRA, CDR2 YSYEKL. This CDR3 spans 15 amino acids. The V gene end was trimmed by 1 base and the J gene end by 7 bases; junction bases not matched to a gene: 8. Only a few counts were recorded for this clone. Clones were sequenced by immunoSEQ multiplex PCR, and TCRdb holds only the in-frame ones, with some missing. Among about 62,000 clones listed, approximately 77% were seen once. The V and J genes are TRBV4-1 and TRBJ2-7, with 9 bases aligning to TRBD1. The material sequenced was peripheral blood, taken from a patient treated with radiotherapy plus ipilimumab. The sequence derives from a human donor with non-small cell lung cancer who had a complete response to radiotherapy plus ipilimumab. CDR3: CASSQVGQGYVEQYF. As DNA, the CDR3 is TGCGCCAGCAGCCAAGTGGGACAGGGTTATGTTGAGCAGTACTTC.